These 26 T cell receptor beta chains came from one sample sequenced in a study of blood T cell repertoires in COVID-19. The protocol was immunoSEQ multiplex PCR, while the TCRdb copy is restricted to in-frame clones and leaves out a portion. The table lists some 120,000 clones, approximately 90% of them singletons. Sequenced input: peripheral blood. Receptor source: a man between 45 and 60 years old with COVID-19, enrolled during active disease.

This rearrangement joins TRBV7-3 to TRBJ2-7; 8 bases match TRBD2. The ends lost 2 bases at V and 0 bases at J; junction bases unmatched: 6. The CDR3 loop spans 16 amino acids. Germline V CDR1 and CDR2: SGHTA, FQGTGA. The CDR3, as DNA: TGTGCCAGCAGCTTACGTCAGCGGGAGTTCTCCTACGAGCAGTACGTC. Residues: CASSLRQREFSYEQYV.

The chain combines TRBV7-9 with TRBJ1-2; TRBD1 aligns across 8 bases. Trimming at V came to 4 bases and at J to 1 base, leaving 2 bases not matched to a gene. The CDR3 spans 14 residues. Germline V gene sequence: CDR1 SEHNR, CDR2 FQNEAQ (reference sequence). CDR3 DNA: TGTGCCAGCAGCTGGACAGGGAGTAACTATGGCTACACCTTC. It is translated as CASSWTGSNYGYTF.

This sequence joins TRBV3-1 (or the pseudogene TRBV3-2) and TRBJ2-1; the match to TRBD2 covers 9 bases. Germline V lookup: CDR1 LGHDT, CDR2 YNNKEL (reference sequence). J was trimmed by 2 bases and V by 3 bases; bases with no gene match: 8. The CDR3 is 17 amino acids. The CDR3 DNA follows: TGTGCCAGCAGCCACGAGGGCGGGGGGGGCCCCTACAATGAGCAGTTCTTC. Translation: CASSHEGGGGPYNEQFF.

The chain couples TRBV5-1 to TRBJ2-1, with 9 bases lining up with TRBD2. Germline trimming cut 4 bases from V and 0 bases from J; bases unmatched to any gene: 2. Germline V CDR1 and CDR2: SGHRS, YFSETQ. CDR3 length: 15 residues. CDR3 in amino acids: CASSPSGASYNEQFF. The DNA of the CDR3 is TGCGCCAGCAGCCCTAGCGGGGCCTCCTACAATGAGCAGTTCTTC.

The rearrangement joins TRBV19 to TRBJ1-5; a possible D gene is TRBD1 (5 bases). Trimming removed 3 bases at V and 4 bases at J, with 10 bases between. CDR1 is LNHDA, CDR2 SQIVND, per germline (reference sequence). The CDR3 spans 14 residues. The CDR3 is CASSISGGNQPQHF. DNA of the CDR3: TGTGCCAGTAGTATTTCGGGGGGGAATCAGCCCCAGCATTTT.

This clone was seen more than once but under ten times. This chain connects TRBV9 to TRBJ1-5; D is uncertain. The ends were cut back, 2 bases at V and 1 base at J, with 4 bases in the middle. This CDR3 is built from 13 residues. Germline CDR1 is SGDLS and CDR2 is YYNGEE. CDR3 bases: TGTGCCAGCAGCGTGGGCAGCAATCAGCCCCAGCATTTT. This gives the protein CASSVGSNQPQHF.

V and J are TRBV5-3 and TRBJ1-5; TRBD1 matches at 8 bases. TRBV5-3 is designated an ORF whose function remains uncertain. V lost 4 bases to trimming and J lost 5 bases; unmatched junction nucleotides: 2. This CDR3 is built from 13 residues. This chain's CDR3 is CARSQTGDQPQHF. The CDR3 coding sequence is TGTGCCAGAAGCCAGACAGGGGATCAGCCCCAGCATTTT.

The chain recombines TRBV3-1 (or the pseudogene TRBV3-2) with TRBJ2-7; weak D call: TRBD2 (6 bases). V dropped 3 bases and J dropped 2 bases, with 11 bases sitting between them. This CDR3 region has 14 residues. The V gene's germline CDR1 is LGHDT and CDR2 YNNKEL (reference sequence). CDR3 sequence reads: CASSHRTIPYEQYF. Written as DNA, the CDR3 is TGTGCCAGCAGCCACCGGACTATACCCTACGAGCAGTACTTC.

V gene TRBV7-2 combines with J gene TRBJ2-1, with D maybe TRBD2 (5 bases). Trimming cost V 5 bases and J 2 bases, with 13 bases left between them. The germline gives CDR1 SGHTA, CDR2 FQGNSA. The CDR3 sequence is 15 residues long. The CDR3 here is CASSPQAETYNEQFF. CDR3 nucleotide sequence: TGTGCCAGCAGCCCACAAGCGGAAACCTACAATGAGCAGTTCTTC.

The genes are TRBV6-5 and TRBJ1-1; no definite D call. Trimming removed 0 bases from V and 4 bases from J, with 9 bases in between. This CDR3 contains 14 residues. CDR1 and CDR2 from the germline V gene are MNHEY and SVGAGI. The DNA of the CDR3 is TGTGCCAGCAGTTACTCGGAGGGATTCACTGAAGCTTTCTTT. Translated: CASSYSEGFTEAFF.

The V gene is TRBV7-3, the J gene TRBJ2-3, with D possibly being TRBD2 (7 bases). The CDR3 has 18 amino acids. Trimming shortened V by 1 base and J by 5 bases, and 22 bases separated the two germline ends. Germline V gene sequence: CDR1 SGHTA, CDR2 FQGTGA. The CDR3 sequence is CASSLMGRGPHGKDTQYF. The CDR3, as DNA: TGTGCCAGCAGCTTAATGGGGCGGGGGCCTCACGGCAAAGATACGCAGTATTTT. The variable domain in full, completed from reference TRBV7-3 and TRBJ2-3, reads GAGVSQTPSNKVTEKGKYVELRCDPISGHTALYWYRQSLGQGPEFLIYFQGTGAADDSGLPNDRFFAVRPEGSVSTLKIQRTERGDSAVYLCASSLMGRGPHGKDTQYFGPGTRLTVL.

The chain combines TRBV5-4 with TRBJ2-7; perhaps TRBD1 as D (5 bases). The CDR3 has 14 residues. Trimming pared 4 bases from V and 1 base from J, leaving 12 bases between. Germline V CDR1 and CDR2: SGHNT, YYREEE (reference sequence). The CDR3 here is CASSEKGPSYEQYF. CDR3 DNA: TGTGCCAGCAGCGAGAAGGGGCCGTCCTACGAGCAGTACTTC.

The rearrangement uses TRBV7-6 and TRBJ2-1; a possible D gene is TRBD1 (6 bases). The CDR3 is made up of 15 amino acids. Trimming took 1 base from V and 8 from J, leaving 15 bases between them. CDR1 is SGHVS, CDR2 FNYEAQ, per germline. Here the CDR3 DNA reads TGTGCCAGCAGCTTAGAAATCGGACAGTCGGATGAGCAGTTCTTC. It translates to CASSLEIGQSDEQFF.

This chain joins TRBV9 and TRBJ2-1, with D tentatively TRBD1 (6 bases). V was clipped by 4 bases and J by 7 bases, with 18 bases between them. The CDR3 spans 15 residues. Per the germline V gene, CDR1 is SGDLS and CDR2 is YYNGEE. The CDR3 DNA is TGTGCCAGCAGCTATAAACAGGGAGAAAGAAATGAGCAGTTCTTC. Translated, it gives CASSYKQGERNEQFF. Using reference TRBV9 and TRBJ2-1 for the parts outside the CDR3, the full variable domain is DSGVTQTPKHLITATGQRVTLRCSPRSGDLSVYWYQQSLDQGLQFLIQYYNGEERAKGNILERFSAQQFPDLHSELNLSSLELGDSALYFCASSYKQGERNEQFFGPGTRLTVL.

The rearrangement joins TRBV6-5 to TRBJ1-1; D is uncertain. Trimming shortened V by 4 bases and J by 4 bases, and 10 bases separated the two germline ends. The CDR3 loop spans 13 amino acids. Germline loops: CDR1 MNHEY, CDR2 SVGAGI. The DNA of the CDR3 is TGTGCCAGCAGTTCCCCGAGCGTCACTGAAGCTTTCTTT. Translation: CASSSPSVTEAFF.

The chain links TRBV12-3 or TRBV12-4 to TRBJ1-2; TRBD1 might be the D (5 bases). CDR3 length: 12 residues. V lost 6 bases and J lost 4, with 9 bases in between. The CDR3 reads CASSLTAYGYTF. As DNA, the CDR3 is TGTGCCAGCAGCCTGACAGCCTATGGCTACACCTTC.

This sequence joins TRBV24-1 and TRBJ2-2, with 10 bases aligning to TRBD1. The V gene's germline CDR1 is KGHDR and CDR2 SFDVKD. Germline trimming cut 10 bases from V and 5 bases from J; bases unmatched to any gene: 6. This CDR3 comprises 14 residues. The CDR3 loop reads CATDRGRGTGELFF. As DNA, the CDR3 is TGTGCCACTGACAGGGGGCGAGGGACCGGGGAGCTGTTTTTT.

The chain combines TRBV15 with TRBJ2-7, with D possibly TRBD2 on 6 matching bases. The CDR3 covers 14 residues. The germline V and J ends were trimmed by 0 bases and 6 bases, with 12 bases remaining between them. In germline, CDR1 is LNHNV, CDR2 YYDKDF (reference sequence). For the CDR3, the DNA is TGTGCCACCAGCAGAGATCCCGGGAGTAGCGAGCAGTACTTC. Amino acids: CATSRDPGSSEQYF.

The genes are TRBV2 and TRBJ2-5; 7 nucleotides line up with TRBD1. CDR3 length equals 13 residues. V trimming: 10 bases; J trimming: 2 bases; junction bases outside the gene matches: 7. Germline loops: CDR1 SNHLY, CDR2 FYNNEI. CDR3 sequence reads: CATTGQVQETQYF. CDR3 coding DNA: TGTGCCACCACTGGACAGGTGCAAGAGACCCAGTACTTC. Complete variable domain (other parts from reference TRBV2 and TRBJ2-5): EPEVTQTPSHQVTQMGQEVILRCVPISNHLYFYWYRQILGQKVEFLVSFYNNEISEKSEIFDDQFSVERPDGSNFTLKIRSTKLEDSAMYFCATTGQVQETQYFGPGTRLLVL.

CDR3 region: CASSQDPPGDGANVLTF. DNA for the CDR3: TGTGCCAGCAGCCAAGATCCTCCGGGGGATGGGGCCAACGTCCTGACTTTC. The chain joins TRBV4-2 to TRBJ2-6; the D gene is possibly TRBD2 (6 bases). V was shortened by 0 bases and J by 3 bases, with 12 bases between the two germline ends. Germline values: CDR1 LGHNA, CDR2 YNFKEQ. The CDR3 spans 17 residues.

The gene calls are TRBV5-1 and TRBJ1-1, with TRBD1 matching 8 bases. The junction had 9 bases not matched to a gene; V was cut back by 4 bases and J by 4 bases. CDR3 length: 15 residues. Germline values: CDR1 SGHRS, CDR2 YFSETQ. CDR3 in amino acids: CASSPRTGLGTEAFF. In DNA, the CDR3 is TGCGCCAGCAGCCCCCGGACAGGGTTAGGCACTGAAGCTTTCTTT.

This clone was seen once. V gene TRBV27 combines with J gene TRBJ2-7; 8 bases are shared with TRBD1. The CDR3 extends over 13 amino acids. The ends lost 7 bases at V and 6 bases at J; junction bases unmatched: 8. Per germline, CDR1 MNHEY and CDR2 SMNVEV (reference sequence). The CDR3 region has the DNA TGTGCCAGCACAGGACAGGGTCTTAGCGAGCAGTACTTC. It yields the protein CASTGQGLSEQYF.

V usage is TRBV5-1 and J usage is TRBJ2-5, with 7 bases identical to TRBD1. The germline V gene has CDR1 SGHRS and CDR2 YFSETQ. This CDR3 contains 15 residues. J gave up 2 bases and V 0 bases, and 4 bases lay outside the gene matches. CDR3 in DNA: TGCGCCAGCAGCTTGGTTGTGGGACAGCAAGAGACCCAGTACTTC. Protein: CASSLVVGQQETQYF.

On this clone itself: Because the CDR3's place on the DNA is in doubt, the DNA is left out and the CDR3 is given as listed by TCRdb. The J gene is TRBJ1-3, the V gene TRBV21-1; TRBD1 reflects the table's D call only, with no check against the DNA. TRBV21-1 is marked as a pseudogene. Counting both end residues, the CDR3 totals 15 amino acids. CDR3 residues: CASSKHWGVGNTIYF.

V is TRBV19 and J is TRBJ2-5; maybe TRBD2 (7 bases). Trimming stripped 6 bases from V and 5 bases from J, with 19 bases between. The V gene's germline CDR1 is LNHDA and CDR2 SQIVND (reference sequence). The CDR3 sequence is 15 residues long. CDR3 amino acids: CASSPPRGGGETQYF. The DNA for the CDR3 is TGTGCCAGTAGCCCCCCCCGGGGAGGGGGGGAGACCCAGTACTTC. Supplemented by reference TRBV19 and TRBJ2-5, the full variable domain reads DGGITQSPKYLFRKEGQNVTLSCEQNLNHDAMYWYRQDPGQGLRLIYYSQIVNDFQKGDIAEGYSVSREKKESFPLTVTSAQKNPTAFYLCASSPPRGGGETQYFGPGTRLLVL.

The chain couples TRBV7-8 to TRBJ2-5; 8 bases fit TRBD2. This CDR3 has 16 amino acids. Trimming at V came to 7 bases and at J to 2 bases, leaving 12 bases not matched to a gene. CDR1 SGHVS and CDR2 FQNEAQ come from the germline V gene. The DNA of the CDR3 is TGTGCCAGCATCAACTTCGGGGGGGTAGGGCAAGAGACCCAGTACTTC. This encodes CASINFGGVGQETQYF. Full variable domain (remainder filled in from reference TRBV7-8 and TRBJ2-5): GAGVSQSPRYKVAKRGQDVALRCDPISGHVSLFWYQQALGQGPEFLTYFQNEAQLDKSGLPSDRFFAERPEGSVSTLKIQRTQQEDSAVYLCASINFGGVGQETQYFGPGTRLLVL.